Reported below is one TCR beta chain. As yet, its antigen is unknown. The entry originates in a study of Ad26.COV2.S vaccination and SARS-CoV-2 variants. Study-wide findings and caveats: Vaccine recipients posted higher spike-specific TCR breadth than their placebo counterparts. It was found that vaccine and placebo recipients had similar non-spike TCR breadth. The TCR breadth and depth analyses may have produced an underestimate of total T cell responses.

In germline, CDR1 is PRHDT, CDR2 FYEKMQ (reference sequence). The CDR3 has 12 residues. V was trimmed by 7 bases and J by 3 bases, leaving 9 bases between them. Treatment denoted: some 20 received Ad26.COV2.S at low or high dose, single or two shots; several received placebo; per-sample allocation not given. Vaccine and placebo recipients were sampled on day 63 after the first injection. This adult donor, from Boston, was 18-55 years old. The protocol was immunoSEQ multiplex PCR, while the TCRdb copy is restricted to in-frame clones and leaves out a portion. The sample has hundreds of thousands of clones, approximately 90% seen once.

Here the sequenced sample was peripheral blood, taken in a trial of Ad26.COV2.S vaccine versus placebo. The rearrangement uses TRBV13 and TRBJ1-1; D is uncertain. The sequence was obtained from a person aged 18 to 59 who received the Ad26.COV2.S COVID-19 vaccine or a placebo. The CDR3 nucleotides read TGTGCCAGCAAAAGGTGGGACACTGAAGCTTTCTTT. Translating it yields CASKRWDTEAFF.